This T cell receptor beta chain was identified during a study of response to subunit inactivated influenza vaccine. The CDR3 contains 15 residues. V was shortened by 4 bases and J by 0 bases, with 9 bases between the two germline ends. CDR1 is ENHRY and CDR2 is SYGVKD in the germline V gene. This clonotype appeared many times. The target antigen is unknown. Regarding the study as a whole: With each seasonal influenza vaccination, the authors suggested, few new T cells are recruited.

Each CDR3 protein gets one entry after TCRdb re-called the RT-PCR reads with MiXCR. This sample carries about 240,000 distinct CDR3 sequences, 9% to 15% of them seen once, and the ten largest clones take less than 8.5%. The chain couples TRBV10-3 to TRBJ2-2, with a tentative D call TRBD2 (5 bases). Sequenced material: non-naive T cells sorted from PBMCs, taken around 15 days before vaccination. The TCR was taken from a man between 50 and 59 years old who received an inactivated influenza vaccine. CDR3 region: CAISGQTTNTGELFF. Written as DNA, the CDR3 is TGTGCCATCAGTGGGCAGACTACGAACACCGGGGAGCTGTTTTTT.